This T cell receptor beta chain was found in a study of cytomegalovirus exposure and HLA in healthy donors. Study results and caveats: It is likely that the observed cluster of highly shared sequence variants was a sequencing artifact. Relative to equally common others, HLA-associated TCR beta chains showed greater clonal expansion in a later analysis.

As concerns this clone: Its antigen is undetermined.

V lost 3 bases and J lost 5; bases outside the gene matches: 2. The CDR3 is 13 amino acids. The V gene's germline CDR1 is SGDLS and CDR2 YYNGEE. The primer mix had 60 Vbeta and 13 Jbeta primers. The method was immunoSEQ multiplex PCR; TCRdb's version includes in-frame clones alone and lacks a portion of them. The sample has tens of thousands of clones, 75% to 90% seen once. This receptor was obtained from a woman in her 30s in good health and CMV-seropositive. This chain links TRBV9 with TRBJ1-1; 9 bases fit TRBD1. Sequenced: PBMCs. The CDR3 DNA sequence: TGTGCCAGCAGCGCCGGGACAGGGACTGAAGCTTTCTTT. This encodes CASSAGTGTEAFF.